These 4 T cell receptor beta chains came from one sample sequenced in a study of immune evolution from preneoplasia to lung adenocarcinoma. TCRdb keeps only in-frame clones here, not all; method: immunoSEQ multiplex PCR. The sample yields 30,000 to 45,000 clones, roughly 74% seen once. Sequenced material: FFPE invasive lung adenocarcinoma tissue. The receptors shown here come from a person in their sixties with lung adenocarcinoma.

The V and J genes are TRBV11-3 and TRBJ2-1; D is perhaps TRBD1 or TRBD2 (7 bases each). The CDR3 contains 15 residues. Germline CDR1 is SGHNT and CDR2 is YENEEA. V was clipped by 3 bases and J by 3 bases, with 12 bases between them. This CDR3 is CASSFQGGGYNEQFF. The CDR3 coding sequence is TGTGCCAGCAGCTTTCAGGGGGGGGGCTACAATGAGCAGTTCTTC.

This clone has a single count. This rearrangement joins TRBV18 to TRBJ2-1; tentatively, D is TRBD1 or TRBD2 (5 bases each). The CDR3 totals 16 residues. Germline lookup yields CDR1 KGHSH and CDR2 LQKENI. Trimming left V 2 bases short and J 4 bases short, with 15 bases between. The CDR3 bases are TGTGCCAGCTCACCAAAGGGACCAAAGGGATACAATGAGCAGTTCTTC. As protein: CASSPKGPKGYNEQFF.

The CDR3 DNA reads TGTGCCAGCTCACTTTGGACTAGCGGGAGCCGGAATACGCAGTATTTT. Translating it yields CASSLWTSGSRNTQYF. The chain is built from TRBV18 and TRBJ2-3; TRBD2 matches at 13 bases. In germline, CDR1 is KGHSH, CDR2 LQKENI. The CDR3 is made up of 16 amino acids. Unmatched junction bases numbered 8, after V lost 4 bases and J lost 7 bases.

The CDR3 loop reads CASSPQGAYGYTF. The DNA of the CDR3 is TGTGCCAGCAGCCCACAGGGAGCCTATGGCTACACCTTC. The V call is TRBV13, the J call TRBJ1-2; possible D gene TRBD1, 6 bases. CDR3 length equals 13 residues. Germline V lookup: CDR1 PRHDT, CDR2 FYEKMQ (reference sequence). V gave up 5 bases and J gave up 4 bases, with 11 bases separating them.